Following are 32 T cell receptor beta chains from one sample sequenced in a study of cytomegalovirus exposure and HLA in healthy donors. The PCR had 60 Vbeta and 13 Jbeta primers. Libraries were prepared by immunoSEQ multiplex PCR; TCRdb keeps only in-frame clonotypes and omits some of them. The table records around 130,000 clones, 75% to 85% of them present only once. Sample: PBMCs. All receptors come from a woman aged 40 to 50 in good health and CMV-seronegative.

The chain carries TRBV5-1 and TRBJ2-7, with 9 bases identical to TRBD1. V lost 0 bases to trimming and J lost 2 bases; unmatched junction nucleotides: 0. The CDR3 has 14 residues. Per the germline V gene, CDR1 is SGHRS and CDR2 is YFSETQ. The CDR3 nucleotides are TGCGCCAGCAGCTTGGGGGACAGGGCCTACGAGCAGTACTTC. Translation: CASSLGDRAYEQYF.

The chain has TRBV4-2 and TRBJ2-2; TRBD1 agrees at 10 bases. The CDR3 is 17 residues long. Germline values: CDR1 LGHNA, CDR2 YNFKEQ. The trim removed 4 bases at V and 1 base at J, leaving 6 bases unmatched. The CDR3 sequence: CASSLRQGARNTGELFF. CDR3 bases: TGTGCCAGCAGCCTGAGACAGGGGGCGCGGAACACCGGGGAGCTGTTTTTT.

The V and J genes are TRBV4-3 and TRBJ2-5, with 7 bases aligning to TRBD1. CDR1 and CDR2 from the germline V gene are LGHNA and YSLEER. The CDR3 spans 16 residues. V shed 0 bases, J shed 5 bases, and the junction held 9 bases outside the gene matches. The CDR3 DNA is TGCGCCAGCAGCCAAGAAAGGCAGGGGGTCTGGGAGACCCAGTACTTC. It translates to CASSQERQGVWETQYF.

V and J are TRBV6-6 and TRBJ2-5; D might be TRBD1 (6 bases). The tail of the sequence fits TRBJ2-7 better, so the J call may be wrong. CDR3 size: 15 residues. CDR1 and CDR2 from the germline V gene are MNHNY and SVGAGI (reference sequence). CDR3 DNA sequence: TGTGCCAGCAGTTACCCTGGGGGCGTCTCCTACGAGCAGTACTTC. Its protein is CASSYPGGVSYEQYF.

This chain joins TRBV4-2 and TRBJ2-1; unclear D gene. This CDR3 contains 14 residues. Germline V gene sequence: CDR1 LGHNA, CDR2 YNFKEQ. V lost 0 bases and J 7 bases, leaving 10 bases between the germline ends. The CDR3 nucleotides are TGTGCCAGCAGCCAAGATGGGCCAGGAAATGAGCAGTTCTTC. Protein sequence: CASSQDGPGNEQFF.

The CDR3 nucleotides read TGTGCCAGTAGTACGGACAGAATGAACACTGAAGCTTTCTTT. It codes for CASSTDRMNTEAFF. The chain is built from TRBV19 and TRBJ1-1; D might be TRBD1 (6 bases). Germline lookup yields CDR1 LNHDA and CDR2 SQIVND (reference sequence). V lost 4 bases and J 0 bases, leaving 9 bases between the germline ends. The CDR3 is 14 residues long.

The V and J genes are TRBV7-9 and TRBJ2-2; D is unresolved. There are 14 residues in the CDR3. Per germline, CDR1 SEHNR and CDR2 FQNEAQ (reference sequence). V lost 3 bases and J 2 bases, leaving 7 bases between the germline ends. As DNA, the CDR3 is TGTGCCAGCAGCTTTGTCTCTAACACCGGGGAGCTGTTTTTT. As protein: CASSFVSNTGELFF.

This chain connects TRBV7-3 to TRBJ2-3; 7 bases fit TRBD1. The CDR3 consists of 14 residues. Per the germline V gene, CDR1 is SGHTA and CDR2 is FQGTGA. V trimming: 2 bases; J trimming: 4 bases; junction bases outside the gene matches: 3. DNA of the CDR3: TGTGCCAGCAGCTTAGCTCAGGGGGCAGATACGCAGTATTTT. Translated: CASSLAQGADTQYF.

This chain uses TRBV19 with TRBJ1-4; D uncertain. The V end was cut by 9 bases, the J end by 4 bases, with 6 bases between. This CDR3 contains 11 residues. Germline V gene data show CDR1 as LNHDA and CDR2 as SQIVND (reference sequence). DNA for the CDR3: TGTGCCAGCCGGGATAATGAAAAACTGTTTTTT. Amino acids: CASRDNEKLFF.

This sequence joins TRBV6-5 and TRBJ1-1; D remains unclear. The CDR3 length is 13 residues. Trimming stripped 3 bases from V and 1 base from J, with 6 bases between. Germline lookup yields CDR1 MNHEY and CDR2 SVGAGI. In DNA form, the CDR3 reads TGTGCCAGCAGTTATACACAGAACACTGAAGCTTTCTTT. Protein sequence: CASSYTQNTEAFF.

This clone came up a few times. The gene calls are TRBV7-3 and TRBJ1-1, with 7 bases lining up with TRBD1. CDR3 length equals 14 residues. V lost 5 bases to trimming and J lost 5 bases; unmatched junction nucleotides: 8. CDR1 is SGHTA and CDR2 is FQGTGA in the germline V gene. The CDR3 DNA is TGTGCCAGCAGCCCGACAGGGCCGGGGACTGAAGCTTTCTTT. Its translation: CASSPTGPGTEAFF.

J is TRBJ2-2 and V is TRBV7-2; possibly TRBD1 for D (6 bases). This CDR3 contains 16 residues. Germline V lookup: CDR1 SGHTA, CDR2 FQGNSA. Trimming removed 1 base from V and 4 bases from J, with 13 bases in between. For the CDR3, the DNA is TGTGCCAGCAGCTTAGGACGAACAGGGTCCACCGGGGAGCTGTTTTTT. It encodes CASSLGRTGSTGELFF.

The V call is TRBV7-3, the J call TRBJ1-6; D is perhaps TRBD1 (6 bases). The germline CDR1 and CDR2 sequences are SGHTA and FQGTGA. The CDR3 sequence is 14 residues long. Trimming stripped 3 bases from V and 4 bases from J, with 7 bases between. The CDR3 DNA follows: TGTGCCAGCAGCTTGGACAGATATAATTCACCCCTCCACTTT. Its protein is CASSLDRYNSPLHF.

The rearrangement links TRBV18 to TRBJ1-1, with 7 bases that match TRBD1. The CDR3 length is 16 residues. The germline V gene encodes CDR1 KGHSH and CDR2 LQKENI. V shed 2 bases, J shed 4 bases, and the junction held 10 bases outside the gene matches. Here the CDR3 DNA reads TGTGCCAGCTCACCAAGCTCTGGAGGGGGCCTCACTGAAGCTTTCTTT. This sequence encodes CASSPSSGGGLTEAFF.

This clone has only a few counts. The V and J genes are TRBV4-3 and TRBJ2-3, with TRBD2 matching over 7 bases. CDR1 is LGHNA and CDR2 is YSLEER in the germline V gene. The V gene end was trimmed by 3 bases and the J gene end by 0 bases; junction bases not matched to a gene: 9. The CDR3 sequence is 17 residues long. The CDR3, as DNA: TGCGCCAGCAGCCACGGTCTAGCGGTCCTTAGCACAGATACGCAGTATTTT. This translates into CASSHGLAVLSTDTQYF.

This rearrangement joins TRBV5-1 to TRBJ2-2, with D maybe TRBD2 (5 bases). V gave up 4 bases and J gave up 7 bases, with 17 bases separating them. The germline V gene has CDR1 SGHRS and CDR2 YFSETQ. This CDR3 has 15 residues. The CDR3 DNA sequence: TGCGCCAGCAGCCCCGGACGGACTGGGATCGGGGAGCTGTTTTTT. Its protein product is CASSPGRTGIGELFF.

V and J are TRBV15 and TRBJ2-1; D possibly corresponds to TRBD1 (5 bases). The CDR3 totals 12 residues. V lost 5 bases to trimming and J lost 7 bases, with 9 bases between them. Germline V gene data show CDR1 as LNHNV and CDR2 as YYDKDF (reference sequence). The CDR3 DNA is TGTGCCACCAGCGCAGGGCGTAATGAGCAGTTCTTC. It encodes CATSAGRNEQFF.

The genes are TRBV6-5 and TRBJ2-1; 9 bases are a match to TRBD1. CDR1 is MNHEY and CDR2 is SVGAGI in the germline V gene. The CDR3 is 16 amino acids. After removal of 4 bases from V and 2 bases from J, the junction contained 6 bases not matched to a gene. CDR3 sequence reads: CASSLQGQGTYNEQFF. CDR3 bases: TGTGCCAGCAGTTTACAGGGACAGGGAACCTACAATGAGCAGTTCTTC.

The V and J genes are TRBV7-2 and TRBJ2-7, with D tentatively TRBD1 (5 bases). Trimming took off 5 bases at V and 6 bases at J, with 14 bases between the two ends. The CDR3 extends over 13 amino acids. The germline gives CDR1 SGHTA, CDR2 FQGNSA. The CDR3, as DNA: TGTGCCAGCAGCGAGAGCGACAGTAGCGAGCAGTACTTC. It codes for CASSESDSSEQYF.

The chain couples TRBV7-2 to TRBJ2-7; D gene uncertain. The germline V and J ends were trimmed by 2 bases and 0 bases, with 5 bases remaining between them. The CDR3 has 13 residues. From germline, CDR1 is SGHTA and CDR2 FQGNSA. CDR3 coding DNA: TGTGCCAGCAGCTTAAAGAGCTCCTACGAGCAGTACTTC. As protein: CASSLKSSYEQYF.

This clone came up once. This sequence joins TRBV29-1 and TRBJ2-2; 11 nucleotides agree with TRBD2. The CDR3 consists of 14 residues. Germline assignment: CDR1 SQVTM and CDR2 ANQGSEA. Trimming took 4 bases from V and 7 from J; bases not matched to a gene: 5. DNA for the CDR3: TGCAGCGTTGGCCTAGCGGGGGGTATCGGGGAGCTGTTTTTT. Its translation: CSVGLAGGIGELFF.

The chain links TRBV7-9 to TRBJ2-1; the D gene is possibly TRBD2 (7 bases). CDR3 size: 16 residues. Trimming pared 4 bases from V and 3 bases from J, leaving 16 bases between. From germline, CDR1 is SEHNR and CDR2 FQNEAQ (reference sequence). The CDR3 spells CASSSRGGPLYNEQFF. In nucleotides, the CDR3 is TGTGCCAGCAGCTCCCGCGGGGGCCCCCTCTACAATGAGCAGTTCTTC.

J is TRBJ2-2 and V is TRBV7-8, with a tentative D call TRBD2 (6 bases). Germline V gene data show CDR1 as SGHVS and CDR2 as FQNEAQ. The CDR3 runs 15 residues. V was cut by 5 bases and J by 1 base, with 11 bases left in between. The CDR3 here is CASSRLAVNTGELFF. The CDR3 DNA follows: TGTGCCAGCAGCCGTTTAGCGGTGAACACCGGGGAGCTGTTTTTT.

The CDR3 sequence is CASRPNRGTNYGYTF. Here the CDR3 DNA reads TGTGCCAGCAGGCCCAACAGGGGCACTAACTATGGCTACACCTTC. The gene calls are TRBV6-5 and TRBJ1-2, with 7 bases that match TRBD1. This CDR3 is built from 15 residues. The V gene's germline CDR1 is MNHEY and CDR2 SVGAGI. V gave up 6 bases and J gave up 0 bases; unmatched junction bases: 7.

The rearrangement links TRBV10-3 to TRBJ1-1; TRBD1 agrees at 12 bases. Germline CDR1 is ENHRY and CDR2 is SYGVKD. The CDR3 extends over 16 amino acids. J lost 6 bases, V lost 3 bases, and 8 bases had no gene match. The CDR3 DNA reads as TGTGCCATCAGTGAAAGGGGACAGGGGGCCTTCGCTGAAGCTTTCTTT. It yields the protein CAISERGQGAFAEAFF.

This chain links TRBV5-1 with TRBJ1-1, with D possibly matching TRBD1 (6 bases). Germline CDR1 and CDR2: SGHRS and YFSETQ. V lost 4 bases and J lost 8, with 9 bases in between. The CDR3 sequence is 11 residues long. The CDR3 DNA sequence: TGCGCCAGCAGCCTGGGGACAGAAGCTTTCTTT. Translating it yields CASSLGTEAFF.

The rearrangement links TRBV25-1 to TRBJ1-1, with D perhaps TRBD1 (6 bases). Trimming left V 4 bases short and J 3 bases short, with 9 bases between. The CDR3 length is 13 residues. Germline V gene data show CDR1 as MGHDK and CDR2 as SYGVNS. The CDR3 loop is CASSVQGYTEAFF. CDR3 nucleotides: TGTGCCAGCAGTGTTCAGGGGTACACTGAAGCTTTCTTT.

On this clone itself: Without the conserved terminal phenylalanine or tryptophan, this CDR3 likely stems from a read error. V gene TRBV28 combines with J gene TRBJ2-7, with 8 bases matching TRBD2. This CDR3 spans 13 amino acids. Germline trimming cut 10 bases from V and 4 bases from J; bases unmatched to any gene: 9. CDR1 MDHEN and CDR2 SYDVKM come from the germline V gene. For the CDR3, the DNA is TGTGCCATTCGGGGGGGTACGGGATACGAGCAGTACTCC. Amino acids: CAIRGGTGYEQYS.

The gene calls are TRBV7-2 and TRBJ1-1; a weak D match, TRBD1 (5 bases). From germline, CDR1 is SGHTA and CDR2 FQGNSA. Trimming shortened V by 7 bases and J by 2 bases, and 14 bases separated the two germline ends. The CDR3 consists of 14 residues. This chain's CDR3 is CASTEGASNTEAFF. Here the CDR3 DNA reads TGTGCCAGCACAGAAGGGGCTTCTAACACTGAAGCTTTCTTT.

The chain recombines TRBV5-1 with TRBJ2-5; TRBD2 aligns across 8 bases. Germline assignment: CDR1 SGHRS and CDR2 YFSETQ. The trim removed 4 bases at V and 4 bases at J, leaving 9 bases unmatched. The CDR3 covers 15 residues. The CDR3 region has the DNA TGCGCCAGCAGCCATTCAGCGGGGGACGGAGAGACCCAGTACTTC. Translation gives CASSHSAGDGETQYF.

V gene TRBV27 combines with J gene TRBJ2-3; 8 nucleotides align to TRBD2. CDR1 and CDR2 (germline): MNHEY, SMNVEV (reference sequence). V lost 3 bases to trimming and J lost 4 bases; unmatched junction nucleotides: 6. The CDR3 is 15 residues long. In nucleotides, the CDR3 is TGTGCCAGCAGTTTCTGGCGGGAGGACTCAGATACGCAGTATTTT. This translates into CASSFWREDSDTQYF.

The gene calls are TRBV7-2 and TRBJ2-7, with 9 bases aligning to TRBD1. The CDR3 is 14 residues long. With 5 bases clipped from V and 2 bases from J, the junction kept 4 bases outside the gene matches. From germline, CDR1 is SGHTA and CDR2 FQGNSA. The CDR3, as DNA: TGTGCCAGCAGCACCCGGACAGGGGCCTACGAGCAGTACTTC. Its translation is CASSTRTGAYEQYF.